The 29 T cell receptor beta chains in this list originate from one sample, sequenced in a study of GPR56 and killer-like receptors on CD4 memory cells. Five CD4+ populations, defined by killer cell lectin-like receptor and GPR56 markers, were sorted by FACS. TCRdb reprocessed the reads and reports one entry per CDR3 protein, with no DNA. This sample's table reports around 1,400 distinct CDR3 sequences. Sample: memory CD4+ T cells from blood. All receptors come from a human donor in good health.

This clonotype is medium-sized (0.01 to 0.1%) by frequency. The chain joins TRBV5-4 to TRBJ1-6; TCRdb picks TRBD1, but there is no DNA to check that call. Germline loops: CDR1 SGHNT, CDR2 YYREEE (reference sequence). The CDR3 length is 13 residues. The CDR3 region is CASSNRDNSPLHF. Full variable domain (rest looked up from reference TRBV5-4 and TRBJ1-6): ETGVTQSPTHLIKTRGQQVTLRCSSQSGHNTVSWYQQALGQGPQFIFQYYREEENGRGNFPPRFSGLQFPNYSSELNVNALELDDSALYLCASSNRDNSPLHFGNGTRLTVT.

This clonotype ranks as large (0.1 to 1%) in terms of frequency. CDR3 residues: CASSYLGQGIEQFF. This chain uses TRBV6-2 or TRBV6-3 with TRBJ2-1; TCRdb picks TRBD1, but there is no DNA to check that call. CDR3 length: 14 amino acids. Germline lookup yields CDR1 MNHEY and CDR2 SVGEGT.

Judged by frequency, this clonotype is large (0.1 to 1%). This chain connects TRBV5-6 to TRBJ1-3; TCRdb indicates TRBD1, and absent DNA this call remains unverified. From germline, CDR1 is SGHDT and CDR2 YYEEEE. This CDR3 has 14 amino acids. The CDR3 sequence is CASFRQGGGNTIYF.

This clonotype is identified as large from frequency. The chain couples TRBV6-2 or TRBV6-3 to TRBJ1-5; TCRdb calls TRBD1, which cannot be checked without DNA. The CDR3 contains 17 residues. Per the germline V gene, CDR1 is MNHEY and CDR2 is SVGEGT. This chain's CDR3 is CASSSPYLQGGNQPQHF.

The chain combines TRBV12-3 or TRBV12-4 with TRBJ2-1; the TRBD2 assignment by TCRdb is unverifiable without DNA. The CDR3 runs to 16 residues. CDR3 amino acids: CASSFSSGGSYNEQFF.

Its frequency marks this clonotype as medium-sized. The gene calls are TRBV9 and TRBJ2-1; TCRdb's D call of TRBD2 is untestable without DNA. The CDR3 sequence is 17 residues long. CDR1 is SGDLS and CDR2 is YYNGEE in the germline V gene. CDR3 residues: CASSVGGSGGYNNEQFF.

The chain joins TRBV11-1 to TRBJ2-5; without DNA, the TCRdb call of TRBD2 cannot be checked. Germline assignment: CDR1 SGHAT and CDR2 FQDESV (reference sequence). There are 17 residues in the CDR3. The CDR3: CASSHRTSGGIRETQYF. Full variable domain (outside the CDR3, taken from reference TRBV11-1 and TRBJ2-5): EAEVAQSPRYKITEKSQAVAFWCDPISGHATLYWYRQILGQGPELLVQFQDESVVDDSQLPKDRFSAERLKGVDSTLKIQPAELGDSAMYLCASSHRTSGGIRETQYFGPGTRLLVL.

By frequency, this clonotype is medium-sized. The chain's CDR3 is CASSPIGPRETQYF. The J gene is TRBJ2-5, the V gene TRBV19; there is no DNA to check the TCRdb D call of TRBD2. CDR3 size: 14 residues. The V gene's germline CDR1 is LNHDA and CDR2 SQIVND (reference sequence).

The V gene is TRBV5-4, the J gene TRBJ2-7; TCRdb calls TRBD1, which cannot be checked without DNA. The CDR3 runs 14 residues. Germline V gene data show CDR1 as SGHNT and CDR2 as YYREEE (reference sequence). The chain's CDR3 is CASSMIGDRGEQYF.

V usage is TRBV2 and J usage is TRBJ2-5; TCRdb indicates TRBD2, and absent DNA this call remains unverified. Germline CDR1 is SNHLY and CDR2 is FYNNEI. This CDR3 spans 14 amino acids. The CDR3 protein is CASKKGTSETTQYF.

The rearrangement links TRBV6-2 or TRBV6-3 to TRBJ1-2. The CDR3 spans 13 residues. The germline gives CDR1 MNHEY, CDR2 SVGEGT. The CDR3 reads CARRAVLPHGYTF.

V is TRBV2 and J is TRBJ2-1; TCRdb selects TRBD2, and the lack of DNA leaves this call unchecked. Germline CDR1 SNHLY, CDR2 FYNNEI. CDR3 length: 15 amino acids. The CDR3 loop is CASSLGLAIYNEQFF.

This clonotype is identified as large from frequency. This sequence joins TRBV6-1 and TRBJ2-5; TCRdb returns TRBD2, unconfirmable since there is no DNA. This CDR3 is 16 amino acids long. CDR1 is MNHNS, CDR2 SASEGT, per germline. The CDR3 here is CAIALAGGRYQETQYF.

Judged by frequency, this clonotype is large. This chain's CDR3 is CASRGGGSGYGYTF. V is TRBV6-2 or TRBV6-3 and J is TRBJ1-2; as DNA is missing, the TRBD1 call by TCRdb cannot be tested. Germline CDR1 MNHEY, CDR2 SVGEGT. This CDR3 is 14 amino acids long.

This clonotype is deemed large by its frequency. The chain couples TRBV6-1 to TRBJ1-5. This CDR3 region has 12 residues. Germline V gives CDR1 MNHNS, CDR2 SASEGT. CDR3 region: CASSETARPQHF.

Considering frequency, this clonotype is medium-sized. This sequence joins TRBV20-1 and TRBJ1-1. This CDR3 has 11 residues. Germline V lookup: CDR1 DFQATT, CDR2 SNEGSKA (reference sequence). CDR3 amino acids: CSASTDTEAFF.

By frequency, this clonotype registers large. The genes are TRBV7-2 and TRBJ1-4; TCRdb gives TRBD1 as the D gene, but with no DNA this cannot be confirmed. The CDR3 is 13 amino acids. Looked up from germline, CDR1 is SGHTA and CDR2 is FQGNSA. The CDR3 loop is CASSLTGGEKLFF.

This clonotype is labeled large based on frequency. This chain joins TRBV6-2 or TRBV6-3 and TRBJ2-2; absent DNA, TCRdb's TRBD1 call cannot be checked. Germline-derived CDR1 and CDR2 are MNHEY and SVGEGT. CDR3 size: 13 residues. The CDR3 loop reads CASRPQGTGELFF.

This chain connects TRBV20-1 to TRBJ2-7; TCRdb's D gene call, TRBD1, goes unchecked for lack of DNA. Germline V lookup: CDR1 DFQATT, CDR2 SNEGSKA (reference sequence). The CDR3 runs 13 residues. CDR3 amino acids: CSASRDRVNEQYF.

In terms of frequency, this clonotype is medium-sized. V gene TRBV7-9 combines with J gene TRBJ1-1. Germline V gene lookup returns CDR1 SEHNR and CDR2 FQNEAQ (reference sequence). CDR3 length equals 13 residues. The CDR3: CASSLSLNTEAFF.

This clonotype is identified as medium-sized from frequency. The rearrangement links TRBV19 to TRBJ1-5; TCRdb names TRBD1, which stays unverified in the absence of DNA. This CDR3 region has 15 residues. The germline gives CDR1 LNHDA, CDR2 SQIVND (reference sequence). The chain's CDR3 is CASRPGTGGNQPQHF.

The V and J genes are TRBV12-3 or TRBV12-4 and TRBJ2-7; the D call of TRBD2 rests on TCRdb alone, since no DNA is present to check it. The CDR3 is made up of 15 amino acids. This CDR3 is CASSFSSGGTYEQYF.

J is TRBJ1-2 and V is TRBV4-1. This CDR3 spans 16 amino acids. CDR1 is MGHRA and CDR2 is YSYEKL in the germline V gene. CDR3 residues: CASSQPLIRDPSGYTF.

This clonotype shows up as large (0.1 to 1%) by frequency. V is TRBV7-2 and J is TRBJ2-1; as DNA is missing, the TRBD1 call by TCRdb cannot be tested. This CDR3 has 15 residues. Germline CDR1 is SGHTA and CDR2 is FQGNSA. The CDR3 spells CASSPGTGGFLEQFF.

This clonotype shows up as medium-sized by frequency. The V and J genes are TRBV12-3 or TRBV12-4 and TRBJ2-1; TCRdb gives TRBD1 as the D gene, but with no DNA this cannot be confirmed. The CDR3 has 13 residues. The CDR3 region is CASSLVGVLQQFF.

This clonotype is called medium-sized based on its frequency. The chain recombines TRBV12-3 or TRBV12-4 with TRBJ1-1; lacking DNA, the TRBD1 call made by TCRdb goes unchecked. CDR3 length equals 13 residues. The chain's CDR3 is CASSFLGATEAFF.

This clonotype is large (0.1 to 1%) by frequency. The chain is built from TRBV7-2 and TRBJ2-3; TCRdb picks TRBD1, but there is no DNA to check that call. CDR3 length: 14 residues. Germline CDR1 reads SGHTA; CDR2 reads FQGNSA. The CDR3 reads CASSLDRGTDTQYF.

The genes are TRBV6-1 and TRBJ2-3; TCRdb selects TRBD2, and the lack of DNA leaves this call unchecked. The germline V gene encodes CDR1 MNHNS and CDR2 SASEGT. The CDR3 is made up of 15 amino acids. The CDR3 protein is CASTPLAGGGETQYF.

The chain has TRBV20-1 and TRBJ2-2; TCRdb names TRBD1, which stays unverified in the absence of DNA. From germline, CDR1 is DFQATT and CDR2 SNEGSKA (reference sequence). The CDR3 length is 14 residues. The chain's CDR3 is CSAARTGGTGELFF.